A single sample is the source of the 6 T cell receptor beta chains below, sequenced in a study of blood T cell repertoires in COVID-19. The method was immunoSEQ multiplex PCR; TCRdb's version includes in-frame clones alone and lacks a portion of them. The repertoire holds roughly 330,000 clones, with roughly 87% as singletons. The sequenced sample was peripheral blood. These TCRs come from a man aged 25-45 years with COVID-19, enrolled during active disease.

The gene calls are TRBV5-1 and TRBJ2-7, with 11 bases fitting TRBD1. Losses at the gene ends were 2 bases for V and 4 bases for J; bases not matched to a gene: 8. In germline, CDR1 is SGHRS, CDR2 YFSETQ. CDR3 length equals 16 residues. The CDR3 here is CASSLTSGTGGYEQYF. In DNA form, the CDR3 reads TGCGCCAGCAGCTTAACCTCCGGGACAGGGGGTTACGAGCAGTACTTC.

The genes are TRBV11-3 and TRBJ2-7; 8 bases map to TRBD1. V lost 5 bases, J lost 0 bases, and 6 bases stayed unmatched. CDR1 is SGHNT, CDR2 YENEEA, per germline. This CDR3 is built from 15 residues. Here the CDR3 reads CASSRGQGFSYEQYF. Here the CDR3 DNA reads TGTGCCAGCAGCCGCGGACAGGGATTCTCCTACGAGCAGTACTTC.

The J gene is TRBJ2-5, the V gene TRBV2; the match to TRBD1 covers 7 bases. This CDR3 is built from 14 residues. The germline CDR1 and CDR2 sequences are SNHLY and FYNNEI. Trimming removed 6 bases from V and 0 bases from J; junction bases left unmatched: 4. The CDR3 loop is CASSIDRDQETQYF. DNA for the CDR3: TGTGCCAGCAGCATCGACAGGGACCAAGAGACCCAGTACTTC.

This clone was found once. CDR3 bases: TGTGCCAGCTCACCTACGACAGTAAGCTGGGATTCACCCCTCCACTTT. Its protein is CASSPTTVSWDSPLHF. The chain is built from TRBV18 and TRBJ1-6; D may be TRBD1 (5 bases). V was cut by 3 bases and J by 8 bases, with 17 bases left in between. The CDR3 covers 16 residues. From germline, CDR1 is KGHSH and CDR2 LQKENI.

This chain uses TRBV6-5 with TRBJ2-5, with D possibly TRBD1 on 5 matching bases. This CDR3 has 15 amino acids. Germline V gene lookup returns CDR1 MNHEY and CDR2 SVGAGI. Trimming removed 2 bases from V and 5 bases from J, with 15 bases in between. CDR3: CASSYRQGLRETQYF. In DNA, the CDR3 is TGTGCCAGCAGTTACCGGCAGGGCCTTCGGGAGACCCAGTACTTC.

The chain employs TRBV7-2 and TRBJ2-1, with 11 positions matching TRBD2. CDR1 and CDR2 from the germline V gene are SGHTA and FQGNSA. The V gene end was trimmed by 0 bases and the J gene end by 8 bases; junction bases not matched to a gene: 9. The CDR3 spans 17 residues. In DNA form, the CDR3 reads TGTGCCAGCAGCTTAGCGAAGAGAGTAGCGGGGGGGTATGAGCAGTTCTTC. Translating gives CASSLAKRVAGGYEQFF.